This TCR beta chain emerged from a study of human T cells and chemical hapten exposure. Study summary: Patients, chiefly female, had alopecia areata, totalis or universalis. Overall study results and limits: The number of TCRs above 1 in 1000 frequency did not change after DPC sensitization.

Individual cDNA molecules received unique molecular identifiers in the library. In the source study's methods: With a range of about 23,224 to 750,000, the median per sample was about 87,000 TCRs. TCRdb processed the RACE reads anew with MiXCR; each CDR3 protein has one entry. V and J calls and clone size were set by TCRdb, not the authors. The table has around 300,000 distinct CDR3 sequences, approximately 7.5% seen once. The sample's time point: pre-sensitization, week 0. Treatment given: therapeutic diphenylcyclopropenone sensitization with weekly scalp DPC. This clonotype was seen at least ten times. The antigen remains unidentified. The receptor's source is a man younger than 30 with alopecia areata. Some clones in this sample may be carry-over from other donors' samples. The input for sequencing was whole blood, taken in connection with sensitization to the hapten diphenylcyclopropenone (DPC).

This chain's CDR3 is CSVLTSGDTQYF. Written as DNA, the CDR3 is TGCAGCGTCCTGACTAGCGGGGATACGCAGTATTTT. The chain links TRBV29-1 to TRBJ2-3, with 10 bases identical to TRBD2. Unmatched junction bases numbered 3, after V lost 6 bases and J lost 6 bases. Germline V gives CDR1 SQVTM, CDR2 ANQGSEA. The CDR3 consists of 12 residues.